The next 20 T cell receptor beta chains were all read from a single sample in a study of shared clonotypes between healthy human individuals. TCRdb's copy holds only in-frame clones and misses some; the assay was immunoSEQ multiplex PCR. This sample has about 480,000 clones, with 79% found just once. What was sequenced was PBMCs. These TCRs come from a woman in her thirties or forties in good health. Some clones in this sample may be carry-over from other donors' samples.

In nucleotides, the CDR3 is TGCGCCAGCAGTTCCGGGACAGGGGACTATGGCTACACCTTC. Amino acids: CASSSGTGDYGYTF. This chain connects TRBV10-2 to TRBJ1-2; 10 bases agree with TRBD1. Germline V gene sequence: CDR1 WSHSY, CDR2 SAAADI. This CDR3 spans 14 amino acids. With 5 bases clipped from V and 3 bases from J, the junction kept 3 bases outside the gene matches.

The chain joins TRBV6-6 to TRBJ2-7; D is perhaps TRBD1 (5 bases). Germline CDR1 is MNHNY and CDR2 is SVGAGI (reference sequence). Trimming took 6 bases from V and 4 from J, leaving 13 bases between them. The CDR3 sequence is 13 residues long. This chain's CDR3 is CASSVAGSYEQYF. In nucleotides, the CDR3 is TGTGCCAGCAGCGTCGCAGGGTCTTACGAGCAGTACTTC.

The chain couples TRBV7-9 to TRBJ2-1, with 7 bases that match TRBD2. The trim removed 4 bases at V and 15 bases at J, leaving 6 bases unmatched. The CDR3 is 11 residues long. Germline V gene sequence: CDR1 SEHNR, CDR2 FQNEAQ (reference sequence). As DNA, the CDR3 is TGTGCCAGCAGCTCCGGACTAGAACGGTTCTTC. Translating it yields CASSSGLERFF. Variable domain in full (rest from reference TRBV7-9 and TRBJ2-1): DTGVSQNPRHKITKRGQNVTFRCDPISEHNRLYWYRQTLGQGPEFLTYFQNEAQLEKSRLLSDRFSAERPKGSFSTLEIQRTEQGDSAMYLCASSSGLERFFGPGTRLTVL.

The chain recombines TRBV5-4 with TRBJ2-5; 10 nucleotides agree with TRBD1. V trimming: 3 bases; J trimming: 7 bases; junction bases outside the gene matches: 9. Germline V CDR1 and CDR2: SGHNT, YYREEE (reference sequence). The CDR3 sequence is 15 residues long. CDR3 nucleotide sequence: TGTGCCAGCAGCTACGGACAGGGGGGTCTTGGGACCCAGTACTTC. It encodes CASSYGQGGLGTQYF.

The chain recombines TRBV4-1 with TRBJ1-5; D is uncertain. V was clipped by 1 base and J by 6 bases, with 7 bases between them. Per germline, CDR1 MGHRA and CDR2 YSYEKL. The CDR3 contains 13 residues. The CDR3 DNA sequence: TGCGCCAGCAGCCAAGTCTCGAGTCAGCCCCAGCATTTT. Encoded protein: CASSQVSSQPQHF.

The CDR3 nucleotides are TGTGCCAGCAGTTTTGACCCCCGGGCTAGCAGCAACAATGAGCAGTTCTTC. Translation: CASSFDPRASSNNEQFF. The V call is TRBV28, the J call TRBJ2-1; TRBD2 is a possible D gene (5 bases). The CDR3 totals 17 residues. V lost 3 bases and J lost 5, with 20 bases in between. The V gene's germline CDR1 is MDHEN and CDR2 SYDVKM.

A single count supports this clone. This chain connects TRBV18 to TRBJ2-7, with D hard to call. The germline V and J ends were trimmed by 0 bases and 7 bases, with 16 bases remaining between them. Germline V gene lookup returns CDR1 KGHSH and CDR2 LQKENI. The CDR3 covers 15 residues. CDR3 in DNA: TGTGCCAGCTCACCACCCGTCGGAAGTCTGGGGGAGCAGTACTTC. This encodes CASSPPVGSLGEQYF.

The chain has TRBV6-5 and TRBJ2-7; D may be TRBD2 (5 bases). The germline CDR1 and CDR2 sequences are MNHEY and SVGAGI. V was shortened by 11 bases and J by 1 base, with 21 bases between the two germline ends. CDR3 length: 15 residues. CDR3 loop: CASSPVPIMSYEQYF. DNA of the CDR3: TGTGCCTCTAGCCCCGTTCCGATCATGTCCTACGAGCAGTACTTC.

The chain carries TRBV11-2 and TRBJ2-5, with D unresolved. CDR3 length: 15 amino acids. The germline V gene encodes CDR1 SGHAT and CDR2 FQNNGV. Trimming took off 1 base at V and 1 base at J, with 10 bases between the two ends. This CDR3 is CASSLGPLPQETQYF. CDR3 nucleotide sequence: TGTGCCAGCAGCTTAGGTCCGCTTCCCCAAGAGACCCAGTACTTC.

There are many counts of this clone. The sample carries other DNA sequences with the same CDR3. V and J are TRBV4-3 and TRBJ1-1; 7 bases map to TRBD1. This CDR3 contains 14 residues. Germline CDR1 reads LGHNA; CDR2 reads YSLEER. V gave up 3 bases and J gave up 0 bases; unmatched junction bases: 1. Written as DNA, the CDR3 is TGCGCCAGCAGCCACGGGACAGTGAACACTGAAGCTTTCTTT. Translated, it gives CASSHGTVNTEAFF.

The rearrangement joins TRBV19 to TRBJ2-2, with 7 bases aligning to TRBD1. Germline CDR1 LNHDA, CDR2 SQIVND (reference sequence). Losses at the gene ends were 7 bases for V and 3 bases for J; bases not matched to a gene: 8. The CDR3 contains 15 residues. The CDR3 loop is CASKDAQGYTGELFF. CDR3 DNA sequence: TGTGCCAGTAAGGATGCACAGGGGTACACCGGGGAGCTGTTTTTT.

Points on this clone: Relative to the germline gene, one junction end is altered; a read error may explain this. V gene TRBV7-6 combines with J gene TRBJ2-1; 9 bases agree with TRBD2. Germline V gene sequence: CDR1 SGHVS, CDR2 FNYEAQ. The CDR3 consists of 15 residues. DNA for the CDR3: TGTGCCAGCAGCTTAGCGGGGACTAGCTACGATGAGCAGTTCTTC. Translating gives CASSLAGTSYDEQFF. The full variable domain, in which reference TRBV7-6 and TRBJ2-1 provide the parts outside the CDR3, is GAGVSQSPRYKVTKRGQDVALRCDPISGHVSLYWYRQALGQGPEFLTYFNYEAQQDKSGLPNDRFSAERPEGSISTLTIQRTEQRDSAMYRCASSLAGTSYDEQFFGPGTRLTVL.

V gene TRBV11-2 combines with J gene TRBJ2-3; D unresolved. This CDR3 is built from 15 residues. Germline CDR1 and CDR2: SGHAT and FQNNGV. With 1 base removed from V and 1 base from J, the gap between germline ends came to 9 bases. The chain's CDR3 is CASSLVLIGTDTQYF. CDR3 sequence (DNA): TGTGCCAGCAGCTTAGTACTAATTGGCACAGATACGCAGTATTTT.

V is TRBV7-2 and J is TRBJ2-7, with D perhaps TRBD2 (5 bases). The germline gives CDR1 SGHTA, CDR2 FQGNSA. There are 16 residues in the CDR3. V was trimmed by 2 bases and J by 9 bases, leaving 23 bases between them. CDR3 residues: CASSLNPGGYWNWQYF. The CDR3 bases are TGTGCCAGCAGCTTAAACCCTGGAGGTTATTGGAATTGGCAGTACTTC.

The chain couples TRBV28 to TRBJ2-5; 8 bases align to TRBD1. V shed 2 bases and J 4 bases; nucleotides not matched to a gene: 9. CDR1 is MDHEN and CDR2 is SYDVKM in the germline V gene. This CDR3 has 16 residues. CDR3 bases: TGTGCCAGCAGTTTAAACGCAGGGGGCGCTTCAGAGACCCAGTACTTC. It encodes CASSLNAGGASETQYF.

The chain uses TRBV13 and TRBJ1-5; possible D gene TRBD1, 6 bases. Deletions cut 5 bases from V and 6 bases from J, with 11 bases between. The CDR3 is 13 amino acids. Germline CDR1 PRHDT, CDR2 FYEKMQ (reference sequence). DNA for the CDR3: TGTGCCAGCAGCAGGGGGGTCAGTCAGCCCCAGCATTTT. The encoded protein is CASSRGVSQPQHF.

This chain links TRBV11-3 with TRBJ2-1; 11 bases agree with TRBD2. The germline gives CDR1 SGHNT, CDR2 YENEEA. The CDR3 totals 15 residues. Unmatched junction bases numbered 3, after V lost 5 bases and J lost 3 bases. CDR3 sequence reads: CASSPGLAVYNEQFF. For the CDR3, the DNA is TGTGCCAGCAGCCCGGGACTAGCGGTCTACAATGAGCAGTTCTTC.

J is TRBJ2-3 and V is TRBV5-4; the match to TRBD2 covers 7 bases. The CDR3 length is 16 residues. Germline V gene sequence: CDR1 SGHNT, CDR2 YYREEE (reference sequence). V was pared by 4 bases and J by 2 bases, with 10 bases of the junction left unmatched. The CDR3 protein is CASSPRSGKFTDTQYF. The CDR3 DNA reads TGTGCCAGCAGCCCCCGAAGCGGGAAGTTCACAGATACGCAGTATTTT.

On this clone: The same CDR3 is also encoded by other DNA sequences in this sample. This chain uses TRBV18 with TRBJ1-5; 10 bases match TRBD1. This CDR3 contains 14 residues. Germline CDR1 reads KGHSH; CDR2 reads LQKENI. The junction had 3 bases not matched to a gene; V was cut back by 6 bases and J by 4 bases. CDR3 DNA: TGTGCCAGCTCCCCGGGACAGGGGAATCAGCCCCAGCATTTT. Translating gives CASSPGQGNQPQHF.

The chain joins TRBV7-9 to TRBJ2-7, with unresolved D. The CDR3 extends over 17 amino acids. Germline values: CDR1 SEHNR, CDR2 FQNEAQ (reference sequence). Trimming cost V 1 base and J 0 bases, with 16 bases left between them. The CDR3, as DNA: TGTGCCAGCAGCTTAGTGGTTACTACTTTGGCCTCCTACGAGCAGTACTTC. Translation: CASSLVVTTLASYEQYF.